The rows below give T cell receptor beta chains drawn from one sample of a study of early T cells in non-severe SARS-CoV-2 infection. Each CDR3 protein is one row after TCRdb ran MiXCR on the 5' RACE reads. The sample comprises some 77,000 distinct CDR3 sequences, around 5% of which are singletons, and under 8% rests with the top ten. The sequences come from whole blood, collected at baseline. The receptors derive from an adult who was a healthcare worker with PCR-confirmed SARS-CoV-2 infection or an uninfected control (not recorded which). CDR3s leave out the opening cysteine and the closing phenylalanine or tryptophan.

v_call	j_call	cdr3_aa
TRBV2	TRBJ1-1	ASTVDMRTEAF
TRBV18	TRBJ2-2	ASSPPTGSTGELF
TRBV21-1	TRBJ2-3	ASSKLASWGTDTQY
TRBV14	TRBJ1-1	ASSQEWGRAEAF
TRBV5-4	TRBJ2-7	ASSLGGGLGTYEQY
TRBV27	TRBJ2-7	ASSNRGVGEQY
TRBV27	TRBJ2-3	AIWLTGDGPDTQY
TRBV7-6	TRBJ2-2	ASSPVTGAGELF
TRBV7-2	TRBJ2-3	ASSPSFTDTQY
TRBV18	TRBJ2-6	ASSPPPFGSGANVLT
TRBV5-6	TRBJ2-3	ASSVRTGTSTDTQY
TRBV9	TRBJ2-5	ASGGIGETQY
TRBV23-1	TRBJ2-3	ASSQSFPTGHSTDTQY
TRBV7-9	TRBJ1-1	ASSSITEAF
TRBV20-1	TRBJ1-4	SARVQGAHEKLF
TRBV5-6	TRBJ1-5	ASSLIGQGNQPQH
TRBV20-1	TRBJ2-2	SARDLRRTGELF
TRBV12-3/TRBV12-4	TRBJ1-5	ASSPGTNNQPQH
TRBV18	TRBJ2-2	ASSPPSGNTGELF
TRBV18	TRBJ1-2	ASSSQGYGYT